The rows below give T cell receptor beta chains drawn from one sample of a study of human T cells and chemical hapten exposure. A single record per CDR3 protein comes from TCRdb applying MiXCR to the RACE reads. The table lists approximately 350,000 distinct CDR3 sequences, about 6% of them singletons. Sequenced material: whole blood, taken in connection with sensitization to the hapten diphenylcyclopropenone (DPC). These receptors all stem from a woman between 18 and 30 years old with alopecia areata. Some clones in this sample may be carry-over from other donors' samples. CDR3s include the opening cysteine and the closing phenylalanine or tryptophan. D genes are given only for firm matches. Rows may omit the clone size; those that give it use once, few, many or a size class.

clone_size d_call j_call v_call cdr3_nt cdr3_aa
. TRBD1 TRBJ2-7 TRBV5-7 TGTGCCAGCAGCCGGGCGGACAGGGTTGACTATTACGAGCAGTACTTC CASSRADRVDYYEQYF
. . TRBJ2-3 TRBV20-1 TGCAGTGCGTTGGAGACACATACTAGCACAGATACGCAGTATTTT CSALETHTSTDTQYF
many . TRBJ2-3 TRBV7-2 TGTGCCAGCAGCTTAGATGGGGGGCCAGGAGATACGCAGTATTTT CASSLDGGPGDTQYF
. . TRBJ1-5 TRBV6-1 TGTGCCAGCAGCCTTTTCTGGGGGGGTAGCAATCAGCCCCAGCATTTT CASSLFWGGSNQPQHF
. TRBD1 TRBJ1-1 TRBV27 TGTGCCAGCAGTATGAGACAGGGTCTCACTGAAGCTTTCTTT CASSMRQGLTEAFF
few . TRBJ2-3 TRBV5-1 TGCGCCAGCAGCTTGGAGGGGGTTTCAGATACGCAGTATTTT CASSLEGVSDTQYF
. TRBD2 TRBJ2-3 TRBV7-8 TGTGCCAGCAGCTTAGGGCTAGCGGGGGGGCTAGATACGCAGTATTTT CASSLGLAGGLDTQYF
. . TRBJ2-2 TRBV15 TGTGCCACCAGCAGAGATACCGTCGGGGAGCTGTTTTTT CATSRDTVGELFF
. TRBD2 TRBJ2-1 TRBV7-3 TGTGCCAGCAGCTCGGGACTAGGGTTGGGTAATGAGCAGTTCTTC CASSSGLGLGNEQFF
few TRBD1 TRBJ2-6 TRBV20-1 TGCAGTGCTAGTACCGACAGGGGTAGTGGGGCCAACGTCCTGACTTTC CSASTDRGSGANVLTF
many . TRBJ1-2 TRBV24-1 TGTGCCACCAGTGCCGCGGGGGCACAGGGCTCTTATGGCTACACCTTC CATSAAGAQGSYGYTF
many TRBD2 TRBJ2-3 TRBV13 TGTGCCAGCAGCGCAAGCGGGGGGGCGCCAGATACGCAGTATTTT CASSASGGAPDTQYF
many TRBD1 TRBJ2-7 TRBV4-3 TGCGCCAGCAGCCAAGATAGGCTAGGGACAGAGACCTACGAGCAGTACTTC CASSQDRLGTETYEQYF
many . TRBJ1-5 TRBV20-1 TGCAGTGCAAGGTCATTAGGCGATCAGCCCCAGCATTTT CSARSLGDQPQHF
. . TRBJ1-2 TRBV6-2/TRBV6-3 TGTGCCACCCAGAGAGGGAACTATGGCTACACCTTC CATQRGNYGYTF
few . TRBJ1-2 TRBV20-1 TGCAGTGCTAGAGATATCACAGGGAATGGCTACACCTTC CSARDITGNGYTF
. . TRBJ1-1 TRBV2 TGTGCCAGCACCTCTCGCCAGGACACTGAAGCTTTCTTT CASTSRQDTEAFF
many . TRBJ1-1 TRBV6-1 TGTGCCAGCAGTGGATGGGGGGGGTTAACGAACACTGAAGCTTTCTTT CASSGWGGLTNTEAFF
. TRBD1 TRBJ1-4 TRBV4-2 TGTGCCAGCAGCCAATTAGGACAGGGCGCTAATGAAAAACTGTTTTTT CASSQLGQGANEKLFF
few . TRBJ2-1 TRBV10-3 TGTGCCATCAGTGAGCCGGGGATTAGCTCCTACAATGAGCAGTTCTTC CAISEPGISSYNEQFF
many TRBD1 TRBJ1-5 TRBV7-9 TGTGCCAGCAGCTTACGACAGGGGGGCTCGAGATTGCCCCAGCATTTT CASSLRQGGSRLPQHF
many . TRBJ1-2 TRBV27 TGTGCCAGCAGTCGGAACCTATTAGCTAACTATGGCTACACCTTC CASSRNLLANYGYTF
. . TRBJ2-7 TRBV25-1 TGTGCCAGCAGTGCGGACGGCTACGAGCAGTACTTC CASSADGYEQYF
. . TRBJ2-5 TRBV5-4 TGTGCCAGCAATAAACGGGGGACCGGCGAGACCCAGTACTTC CASNKRGTGETQYF
many . TRBJ2-7 TRBV19 TGTGCCAGTAGTATAGGTCCCTTAGAGGGCAACGAGCAGTACTTC CASSIGPLEGNEQYF
few TRBD1 TRBJ2-6 TRBV4-2 TGTGCCAGCAGCCAAGATAGGGGACAGACCTACTCTGGGGCCAACGTCCTGACTTTC CASSQDRGQTYSGANVLTF
. . TRBJ1-4 TRBV7-9 TGTGCCAGCAGCTTAGGGACACTGGGGGAAAAACTGTTTTTT CASSLGTLGEKLFF
. . TRBJ2-3 TRBV12-3/TRBV12-4 TGTGCCAGCAGTTTAGGAGGGGGGGCCCCCAAGCAGTATTTT CASSLGGGAPKQYF
many . TRBJ2-1 TRBV6-2/TRBV6-3 TGTGCCAGCAGTTATACTCGGATCGAGCAGTTCTTC CASSYTRIEQFF